The 2 T cell receptor beta chains listed next were all sequenced from one sample in a study of blood T cell repertoires in COVID-19. Assay used: immunoSEQ multiplex PCR; TCRdb lists only in-frame clones, some missing. The sample comprises 70,000 to 95,000 clones, approximately 80% of which are singletons, and approximately 20% rests with the top ten. The sequencing input was peripheral blood. These receptor sequences come from a woman between 45 and 65 years old with acute or convalescent COVID-19.

CDR3 amino acids: CASPGAQGQYF. Here the CDR3 DNA reads TGTGCAAGTCCGGGAGCCCAGGGGCAGTACTTC. V usage is TRBV12-2 and J usage is TRBJ2-7; the table's D call of TRBD2 was not tested on the DNA. TRBV12-2 is classified as a pseudogene. The CDR3 extends over 11 amino acids.

The chain recombines TRBV4-3 with TRBJ2-2; 8 bases are shared with TRBD1. This CDR3 comprises 16 residues. V gave up 4 bases and J gave up 2 bases; unmatched junction bases: 6. Germline values: CDR1 LGHNA, CDR2 YSLEER. This chain's CDR3 is CASSRLDRANTGELFF. In DNA, the CDR3 is TGCGCCAGCAGCCGATTGGACAGGGCTAACACCGGGGAGCTGTTTTTT.